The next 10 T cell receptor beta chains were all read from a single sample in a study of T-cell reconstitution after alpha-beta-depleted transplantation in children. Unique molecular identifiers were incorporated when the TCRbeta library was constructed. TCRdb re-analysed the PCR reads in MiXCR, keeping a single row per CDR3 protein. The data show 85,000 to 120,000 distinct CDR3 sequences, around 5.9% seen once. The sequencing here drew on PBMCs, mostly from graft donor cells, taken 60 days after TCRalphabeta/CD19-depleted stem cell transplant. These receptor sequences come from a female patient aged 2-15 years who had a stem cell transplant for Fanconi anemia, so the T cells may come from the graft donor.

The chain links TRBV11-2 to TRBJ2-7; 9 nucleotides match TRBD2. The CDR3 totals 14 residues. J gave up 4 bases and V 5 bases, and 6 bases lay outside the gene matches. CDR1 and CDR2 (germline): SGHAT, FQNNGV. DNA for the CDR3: TGTGCCAGCAGCCCCCCTAGCGGGACTTACGAGCAGTACTTC. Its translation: CASSPPSGTYEQYF. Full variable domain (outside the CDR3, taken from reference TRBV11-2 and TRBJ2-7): EAGVAQSPRYKIIEKRQSVAFWCNPISGHATLYWYQQILGQGPKLLIQFQNNGVVDDSQLPKDRFSAERLKGVDSTLKIQPAKLEDSAVYLCASSPPSGTYEQYFGPGTRLTVT.

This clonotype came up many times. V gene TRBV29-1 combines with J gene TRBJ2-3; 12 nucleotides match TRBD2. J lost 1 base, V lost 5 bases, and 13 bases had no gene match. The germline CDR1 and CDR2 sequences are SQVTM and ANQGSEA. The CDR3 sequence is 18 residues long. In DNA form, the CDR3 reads TGCAGCGTTCTTACCGGGACTAGCGGGTTCCGCGGCACAGATACGCAGTATTTT. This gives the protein CSVLTGTSGFRGTDTQYF.

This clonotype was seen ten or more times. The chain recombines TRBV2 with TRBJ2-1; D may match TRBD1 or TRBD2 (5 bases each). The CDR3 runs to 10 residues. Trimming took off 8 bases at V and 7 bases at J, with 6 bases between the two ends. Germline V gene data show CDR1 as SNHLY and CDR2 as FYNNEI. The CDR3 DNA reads TGTGCCAGCTGGGGGAATGAGCAGTTCTTC. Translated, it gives CASWGNEQFF.

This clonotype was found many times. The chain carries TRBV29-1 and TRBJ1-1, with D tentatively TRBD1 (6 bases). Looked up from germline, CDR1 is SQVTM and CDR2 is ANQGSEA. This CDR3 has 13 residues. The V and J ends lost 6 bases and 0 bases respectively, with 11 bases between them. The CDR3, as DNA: TGCAGCGTCGAGACAGGCATGAACACTGAAGCTTTCTTT. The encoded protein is CSVETGMNTEAFF.

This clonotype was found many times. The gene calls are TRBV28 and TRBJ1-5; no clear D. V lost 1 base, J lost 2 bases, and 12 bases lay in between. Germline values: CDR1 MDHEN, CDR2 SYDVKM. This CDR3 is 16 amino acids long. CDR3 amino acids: CASSLSVGFGNQPQHF. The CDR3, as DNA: TGTGCCAGCAGTTTATCGGTAGGGTTTGGCAATCAGCCCCAGCATTTT.

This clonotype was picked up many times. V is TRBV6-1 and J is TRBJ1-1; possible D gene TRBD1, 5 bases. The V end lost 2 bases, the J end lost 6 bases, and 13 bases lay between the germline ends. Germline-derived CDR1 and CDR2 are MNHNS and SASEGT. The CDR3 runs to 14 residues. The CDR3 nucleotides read TGTGCCAGCAGTGAACCGGGTGGGGCCTCTGAAGCTTTCTTT. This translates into CASSEPGGASEAFF.

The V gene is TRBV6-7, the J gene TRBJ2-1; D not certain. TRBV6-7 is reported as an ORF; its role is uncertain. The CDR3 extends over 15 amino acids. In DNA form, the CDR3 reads TGTTCACCGACCTCTAGGCGAAGACTCCCACATGAGCAGTTCTTC. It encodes CSPTSRRRLPHEQFF.

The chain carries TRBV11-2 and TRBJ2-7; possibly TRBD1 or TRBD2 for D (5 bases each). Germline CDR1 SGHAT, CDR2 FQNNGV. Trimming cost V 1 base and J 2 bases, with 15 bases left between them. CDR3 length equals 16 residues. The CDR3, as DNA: TGTGCCAGCAGCTTAGGGAGTGGGACGGAAACCTACGAGCAGTACTTC. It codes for CASSLGSGTETYEQYF.

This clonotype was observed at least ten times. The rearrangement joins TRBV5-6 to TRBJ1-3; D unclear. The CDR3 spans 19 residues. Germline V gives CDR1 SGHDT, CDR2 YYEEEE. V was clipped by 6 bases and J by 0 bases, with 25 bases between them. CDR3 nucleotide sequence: TGTGCCAGCACTAAAGGACCAGCCTTTCTAAGGTCCTCTGGAAACACCATATATTTT. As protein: CASTKGPAFLRSSGNTIYF.

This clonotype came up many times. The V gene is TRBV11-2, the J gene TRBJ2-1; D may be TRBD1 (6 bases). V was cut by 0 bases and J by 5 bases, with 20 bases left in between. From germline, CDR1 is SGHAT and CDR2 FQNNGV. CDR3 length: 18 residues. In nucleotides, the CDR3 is TGTGCCAGCAGCTTAGAGAAGGTAGAGTGGGGGCGCGACAATGAGCAGTTCTTC. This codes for CASSLEKVEWGRDNEQFF.